These T cell receptor beta chains were read from a single sample in a study of CXCR3-negative and CXCR3-positive naive CD8 T cells. TCRdb reprocessed the 5' RACE reads and stores each CDR3 protein as one record, lacking DNA. The sample totals around 57,000 distinct CDR3 sequences. Sequencing was carried out using memory CD8+ T cells from blood. Receptors were obtained from a human donor in good health. Some clones in this sample may be carry-over from other donors' samples. CDR3s include the opening cysteine and the closing phenylalanine or tryptophan. Fields, in order: V gene, J gene, clone size, CDR3 protein. Clone size is not always given. Where it is, it says once, few, many or a class for expanded clones.

TRBV29-1,TRBJ2-1,-,CSVEVVGAGDEQFF
TRBV4-1,TRBJ1-1,medium-sized,CASSHWTGPGYAEAFF
TRBV6-5,TRBJ1-1,-,CASRQGIYTEAFF
TRBV28,TRBJ2-1,-,CASSYGTSGSNYEQFF
TRBV4-2,TRBJ2-1,-,CASSDPGSSYNEQFF
TRBV20-1,TRBJ2-2,-,CSARGRVWQSNTGELFF
TRBV21-1,TRBJ2-7,-,CASSKNRSEYYEQYF
TRBV6-5,TRBJ1-2,-,CASSYSRSDGYTF
TRBV25-1,TRBJ2-7,-,CASSEDGNQLTYEQYF
TRBV11-2,TRBJ2-1,-,CASSSSGDSYNEQFF
TRBV7-9,TRBJ1-2,-,CASSSTWRGAEHGGYTF
TRBV28,TRBJ2-3,-,CASRYSGTFFATQYF
TRBV20-1,TRBJ1-1,-,CSARKQRNTEAFF
TRBV20-1,TRBJ1-5,-,CSATWDTDHFSNQPQHF
TRBV12-3/TRBV12-4,TRBJ2-7,-,CASTRGQTTYEQYF
TRBV28,TRBJ2-7,-,CASSPATGSYEQYF
TRBV3-1,TRBJ2-1,-,CASSQGAGNNEQFF
TRBV29-1,TRBJ1-1,-,CSVEEGNGQRAFF
TRBV30,TRBJ2-7,-,CAWTGVSSYEQYF
TRBV19,TRBJ1-1,-,CASSMGDYTEAFF
TRBV29-1,TRBJ2-7,-,CSVEIRTGYYEQYF
TRBV9,TRBJ2-3,-,CASSVGVSGTDTQYF
TRBV12-3/TRBV12-4,TRBJ1-1,-,CASSQTPPWPNTEAFF
TRBV12-3/TRBV12-4,TRBJ1-5,-,CASSSRGFQPQHF
TRBV29-1,TRBJ2-1,-,CSVTHGTGEFF
TRBV5-1,TRBJ2-1,-,CASSYTNEQFF
TRBV29-1,TRBJ2-7,-,CSVQGTSYEQYF